The present T cell receptor (delta chain) was sequenced within a study of gamma-delta chains in newborns, infants, children. Overall study: Microbial exposure reportedly drives polyclonal innate γδ T cell expansion after birth.

TCRdb redid clone calling on the reads using CATT. The sample records about 3,000 delta-chain clones, roughly 3% being singletons. Unmatched junction bases numbered 11, after V lost 3 bases and J lost 2 bases. This CDR3 is built from 18 residues. Germline assignment: CDR1 GEAIGNYY and CDR2 EKD. This clone has only a few counts. The chain uses TRDV2 and TRDJ1; 13 bases fit TRDD3. Material for sequencing was blood. This receptor was obtained from a child who was a newborn, infant or young child, either healthy, febrile or measles-vaccinated (not recorded which). This CDR3 is CACDPLLGDTRRTDKLIF. The CDR3 region has the DNA TGTGCCTGTGACCCTTTACTGGGGGATACGCGTAGAACCGATAAACTCATCTTT.